The 28 T cell receptor beta chains presented below share a single source sample, sequenced in a study of blood T cell repertoires in COVID-19. Using immunoSEQ multiplex PCR, the repertoire was profiled, and TCRdb retains in-frame clones only, with some absent. The sample gives more than 70,000 clones, about 90% of which show up once; 3% is in the top ten. What was sequenced was peripheral blood. The receptors were gathered from a woman aged 50 to 60 with active or convalescent COVID-19.

The genes are TRBV29-1 and TRBJ2-1; perhaps TRBD2 as D (7 bases). This CDR3 has 16 amino acids. V dropped 4 bases and J dropped 4 bases, with 20 bases sitting between them. Germline CDR1 reads SQVTM; CDR2 reads ANQGSEA. The DNA of the CDR3 is TGCAGCGTTGGGGACATGGGCGGGGGCCTGTACAATGAGCAGTTCTTC. It is translated as CSVGDMGGGLYNEQFF.

The sample holds a few counts of this clone. The J gene is TRBJ2-3, the V gene TRBV30; D is unresolved. There are 12 residues in the CDR3. Germline loops: CDR1 GTSNPN, CDR2 SVGIG (reference sequence). The V gene lost 0 bases and the J gene lost 3 bases, with 4 bases spanning the gap. CDR3 protein: CAWSVQTDTQYF. The CDR3 coding sequence is TGTGCCTGGAGTGTCCAAACAGATACGCAGTATTTT.

V and J are TRBV6-5 and TRBJ1-2; 7 bases are shared with TRBD1. CDR1 is MNHEY, CDR2 SVGAGI, per germline. The V segment lost 4 bases and the J segment 6 bases; nucleotides outside the gene matches: 8. The CDR3 has 14 residues. The CDR3 loop is CASSWQGGSDGYTF. The CDR3 DNA is TGTGCCAGCAGTTGGCAGGGGGGTTCTGATGGCTACACCTTC.

The rearrangement links TRBV27 to TRBJ2-5; D perhaps matches TRBD2 (6 bases). The CDR3 length is 15 residues. V shed 3 bases and J shed 6 bases, with 17 bases lying between them. In germline, CDR1 is MNHEY, CDR2 SMNVEV (reference sequence). CDR3 protein: CASSLSGLNRKTQYF. CDR3 nucleotides: TGTGCCAGCAGTTTGTCCGGACTAAACAGGAAGACCCAGTACTTC.

V usage is TRBV9 and J usage is TRBJ1-3, with unresolved D. CDR3 length: 15 residues. Germline CDR1 reads SGDLS; CDR2 reads YYNGEE. V shed 3 bases and J shed 4 bases, with 14 bases lying between them. In DNA form, the CDR3 reads TGTGCCAGCAGCGCGGGTACCGGCCAGGGAAACACCATATATTTT. Amino acid sequence: CASSAGTGQGNTIYF.

As DNA, the CDR3 is TGCAGCGTGGACAGGGACGGCTACACCTTC. This gives the protein CSVDRDGYTF. The V call is TRBV29-1, the J call TRBJ1-2; 8 nucleotides match TRBD1. The CDR3 spans 10 residues. In germline, CDR1 is SQVTM, CDR2 ANQGSEA. The V gene end was trimmed by 6 bases and the J gene end by 8 bases; junction bases not matched to a gene: 2.

V is TRBV10-3 and J is TRBJ2-5, with D tentatively TRBD1 (6 bases). V lost 3 bases and J lost 1, with 9 bases in between. The CDR3 spans 14 residues. The germline gives CDR1 ENHRY, CDR2 SYGVKD. CDR3 amino acids: CAISDGTTQETQYF. The CDR3 nucleotides are TGTGCCATCAGTGACGGGACAACCCAAGAGACCCAGTACTTC.

The CDR3 sequence: CASSLTGYGYTF. The DNA for the CDR3 is TGTGCCAGCAGCTTGACAGGGTATGGCTACACCTTC. The chain carries TRBV11-1 and TRBJ1-2; 7 nucleotides align to TRBD1. CDR3 length equals 12 residues. Losses at the gene ends were 3 bases for V and 5 bases for J; bases not matched to a gene: 0. CDR1 is SGHAT, CDR2 FQDESV, per germline (reference sequence).

This chain links TRBV27 with TRBJ2-1; a weak D match, TRBD2 (7 bases). The CDR3 has 14 residues. CDR1 and CDR2 (germline): MNHEY, SMNVEV (reference sequence). V lost 10 bases to trimming and J lost 8 bases, with 21 bases between them. CDR3: CATSISLGGDEQFF. DNA of the CDR3: TGTGCCACCAGCATTTCATTAGGGGGGGATGAGCAGTTCTTC.

The chain recombines TRBV6-5 with TRBJ1-1; 8 bases fit TRBD1. Looked up from germline, CDR1 is MNHEY and CDR2 is SVGAGI. The CDR3 contains 14 residues. V trimming: 6 bases; J trimming: 4 bases; junction bases outside the gene matches: 7. The CDR3 region has the DNA TGTGCCAGCAGGGACAGGGATGGGTCCACTGAAGCTTTCTTT. Its translation is CASRDRDGSTEAFF.

The chain uses TRBV5-1 and TRBJ1-1; 12 bases are a match to TRBD1. Germline assignment: CDR1 SGHRS and CDR2 YFSETQ. The V segment lost 7 bases and the J segment 7 bases; nucleotides outside the gene matches: 11. The CDR3 sequence is 15 residues long. The CDR3 DNA sequence: TGCGCCAGCGCTGGGGTGGGACAGGGGGCAGATGAAGCTTTCTTT. As protein: CASAGVGQGADEAFF. The variable domain in full, with the rest retrieved from reference TRBV5-1 and TRBJ1-1, is KAGVTQTPRYLIKTRGQQVTLSCSPISGHRSVSWYQQTPGQGLQFLFEYFSETQRNKGNFPGRFSGRQFSNSRSEMNVSTLELGDSALYLCASAGVGQGADEAFFGQGTRLTVV.

The chain has TRBV5-1 and TRBJ2-1; D remains ambiguous. V dropped 4 bases and J dropped 0 bases, with 11 bases sitting between them. The germline V gene encodes CDR1 SGHRS and CDR2 YFSETQ. The CDR3 has 15 amino acids. The CDR3 region has the DNA TGCGCCAGCAGCCCTAGGCCGAGCTCCTACAATGAGCAGTTCTTC. It yields the protein CASSPRPSSYNEQFF.

The rearrangement joins TRBV9 to TRBJ1-6, with 11 bases lining up with TRBD1. The CDR3 sequence is 15 residues long. Germline V lookup: CDR1 SGDLS, CDR2 YYNGEE. V lost 3 bases to trimming and J lost 10 bases; unmatched junction nucleotides: 6. The CDR3 sequence: CASSALDRGQSPLHF. As DNA, the CDR3 is TGTGCCAGCAGCGCCTTGGACAGGGGGCAATCACCCCTCCACTTT.

The chain is built from TRBV6-2 or TRBV6-3 and TRBJ1-1; D is unresolved. V dropped 2 bases and J dropped 0 bases, with 4 bases sitting between them. Germline values: CDR1 MNHEY, CDR2 SVGEGT. The CDR3 loop spans 13 amino acids. The CDR3 DNA reads as TGTGCCAGCAGTTACCAGGTGAACACTGAAGCTTTCTTT. It codes for CASSYQVNTEAFF.

This chain links TRBV6-6 with TRBJ2-1; TRBD2 aligns across 7 bases. V lost 7 bases and J lost 10; bases outside the gene matches: 13. The CDR3 sequence is 14 residues long. Germline V gene sequence: CDR1 MNHNY, CDR2 SVGAGI (reference sequence). The chain's CDR3 is CASTYGPGAGEQFF. The CDR3 DNA reads as TGTGCCAGCACCTACGGACCCGGAGCGGGGGAGCAGTTCTTC.

V is TRBV3-1 (or the pseudogene TRBV3-2) and J is TRBJ2-1; D is perhaps TRBD1 (6 bases). V lost 3 bases and J 6 bases, leaving 12 bases between the germline ends. The CDR3 length is 14 residues. Germline V gene sequence: CDR1 LGHDT, CDR2 YNNKEL (reference sequence). The CDR3 sequence: CASSHTGTTNEQFF. For the CDR3, the DNA is TGTGCCAGCAGCCATACGGGGACAACCAATGAGCAGTTCTTC.

The genes are TRBV6-5 and TRBJ1-5; tentatively, D is TRBD1 (5 bases). The CDR3 extends over 13 amino acids. Trimming cost V 5 bases and J 7 bases, with 12 bases left between them. CDR1 is MNHEY and CDR2 is SVGAGI in the germline V gene. CDR3 bases: TGTGCCAGCAGTCTTGACCGGGGGCAGCCCCAGCATTTT. It translates to CASSLDRGQPQHF.

The chain uses TRBV19 and TRBJ2-1; D possibly corresponds to TRBD2 (6 bases). The V gene lost 7 bases and the J gene lost 7 bases, with 14 bases spanning the gap. Germline loops: CDR1 LNHDA, CDR2 SQIVND (reference sequence). The CDR3 is 13 amino acids. Written as DNA, the CDR3 is TGTGCCAGTAAGGGACGTGGAGGGAATGAGCAGTTCTTC. Its protein product is CASKGRGGNEQFF.

The rearrangement links TRBV3-1 (or the pseudogene TRBV3-2) to TRBJ2-3; D perhaps matches TRBD1 (6 bases). This CDR3 region has 15 residues. Germline CDR1 LGHDT, CDR2 YNNKEL (reference sequence). Trimming left V 4 bases short and J 0 bases short, with 11 bases between. The CDR3: CASSLRQESTDTQYF. Here the CDR3 DNA reads TGTGCCAGCAGCCTTCGACAGGAGAGCACAGATACGCAGTATTTT.

This clone is a singleton in its sample. J is TRBJ1-1 and V is TRBV7-3; TRBD1 is a possible D gene (6 bases). The CDR3 spans 15 residues. The germline V and J ends were trimmed by 5 bases and 4 bases, with 17 bases remaining between them. In germline, CDR1 is SGHTA, CDR2 FQGTGA. DNA for the CDR3: TGTGCCAGCAGCCCCTTGGGGGCTGGAAGCACTGAAGCTTTCTTT. The encoded protein is CASSPLGAGSTEAFF.

This clone was seen a handful of times. This chain connects TRBV7-8 to TRBJ1-3; no reliable D call. Germline V gives CDR1 SGHVS, CDR2 FQNEAQ. V lost 5 bases, J lost 0 bases, and 11 bases lay in between. The CDR3 length is 15 residues. The CDR3 region is CASSAGRLSGNTIYF. CDR3 DNA: TGTGCCAGCAGCGCCGGCAGGCTCTCTGGAAACACCATATATTTT. Together with reference TRBV7-8 and TRBJ1-3, the CDR3 gives the full variable domain: GAGVSQSPRYKVAKRGQDVALRCDPISGHVSLFWYQQALGQGPEFLTYFQNEAQLDKSGLPSDRFFAERPEGSVSTLKIQRTQQEDSAVYLCASSAGRLSGNTIYFGEGSWLTVV.

The genes are TRBV5-4 and TRBJ1-2, with D unresolved. Germline assignment: CDR1 SGHNT and CDR2 YYREEE (reference sequence). V was shortened by 4 bases and J by 1 base, with 11 bases between the two germline ends. The CDR3 has 14 residues. CDR3 in amino acids: CASSTRGSNYGYTF. DNA of the CDR3: TGTGCCAGCAGCACCCGTGGCAGTAACTATGGCTACACCTTC.

The chain couples TRBV27 to TRBJ1-3, with D uncertain. Germline V gives CDR1 MNHEY, CDR2 SMNVEV (reference sequence). V lost 6 bases to trimming and J lost 3 bases, with 12 bases between them. The CDR3 length is 14 residues. This CDR3 is CASSQAALGNTIYF. In DNA, the CDR3 is TGTGCCAGCAGCCAGGCCGCCCTTGGAAACACCATATATTTT.

V usage is TRBV3-1 (or the pseudogene TRBV3-2) and J usage is TRBJ2-5; 13 bases match TRBD2. V lost 0 bases to trimming and J lost 5 bases; unmatched junction nucleotides: 9. This CDR3 is built from 18 residues. In germline, CDR1 is LGHDT, CDR2 YNNKEL (reference sequence). The CDR3 reads CASSQEVTSGGIGETQYF. The CDR3 DNA follows: TGTGCCAGCAGCCAAGAGGTGACTAGCGGGGGGATAGGGGAGACCCAGTACTTC.

The rearrangement joins TRBV7-3 to TRBJ2-2, with 8 bases fitting TRBD1. Germline trimming cut 2 bases from V and 6 bases from J; bases unmatched to any gene: 14. The germline CDR1 and CDR2 sequences are SGHTA and FQGTGA. The CDR3 consists of 18 residues. The CDR3 loop reads CASSLQARRQGSAGELFF. CDR3 coding DNA: TGTGCCAGCAGCTTACAAGCGCGCCGACAGGGGTCCGCCGGGGAGCTGTTTTTT.

This clone has more than one count but fewer than ten. The chain employs TRBV7-9 and TRBJ1-5; D possibly corresponds to TRBD1 (5 bases). CDR1 and CDR2 from the germline V gene are SEHNR and FQNEAQ (reference sequence). Trimming removed 5 bases at V and 13 bases at J, with 15 bases between. CDR3 length: 12 amino acids. The CDR3 loop is CASSLNLGTQHF. The CDR3 nucleotides read TGTGCCAGCAGCCTGAACCTCGGGACTCAGCATTTT.

The rearrangement joins TRBV5-4 to TRBJ1-2; D perhaps matches TRBD1 (6 bases). V was trimmed by 3 bases and J by 4 bases, leaving 10 bases between them. Looked up from germline, CDR1 is SGHNT and CDR2 is YYREEE (reference sequence). There are 13 residues in the CDR3. The chain's CDR3 is CASSSADSYGYTF. CDR3 in DNA: TGTGCCAGCAGCTCTGCGGACAGCTATGGCTACACCTTC.

V usage is TRBV5-1 and J usage is TRBJ2-1; D not certain. Trimming cost V 0 bases and J 7 bases, with 8 bases left between them. CDR3 length: 13 amino acids. From germline, CDR1 is SGHRS and CDR2 YFSETQ. Here the CDR3 reads CASSLDSGNEQFF. CDR3 DNA: TGCGCCAGCAGCTTGGATTCCGGGAATGAGCAGTTCTTC.